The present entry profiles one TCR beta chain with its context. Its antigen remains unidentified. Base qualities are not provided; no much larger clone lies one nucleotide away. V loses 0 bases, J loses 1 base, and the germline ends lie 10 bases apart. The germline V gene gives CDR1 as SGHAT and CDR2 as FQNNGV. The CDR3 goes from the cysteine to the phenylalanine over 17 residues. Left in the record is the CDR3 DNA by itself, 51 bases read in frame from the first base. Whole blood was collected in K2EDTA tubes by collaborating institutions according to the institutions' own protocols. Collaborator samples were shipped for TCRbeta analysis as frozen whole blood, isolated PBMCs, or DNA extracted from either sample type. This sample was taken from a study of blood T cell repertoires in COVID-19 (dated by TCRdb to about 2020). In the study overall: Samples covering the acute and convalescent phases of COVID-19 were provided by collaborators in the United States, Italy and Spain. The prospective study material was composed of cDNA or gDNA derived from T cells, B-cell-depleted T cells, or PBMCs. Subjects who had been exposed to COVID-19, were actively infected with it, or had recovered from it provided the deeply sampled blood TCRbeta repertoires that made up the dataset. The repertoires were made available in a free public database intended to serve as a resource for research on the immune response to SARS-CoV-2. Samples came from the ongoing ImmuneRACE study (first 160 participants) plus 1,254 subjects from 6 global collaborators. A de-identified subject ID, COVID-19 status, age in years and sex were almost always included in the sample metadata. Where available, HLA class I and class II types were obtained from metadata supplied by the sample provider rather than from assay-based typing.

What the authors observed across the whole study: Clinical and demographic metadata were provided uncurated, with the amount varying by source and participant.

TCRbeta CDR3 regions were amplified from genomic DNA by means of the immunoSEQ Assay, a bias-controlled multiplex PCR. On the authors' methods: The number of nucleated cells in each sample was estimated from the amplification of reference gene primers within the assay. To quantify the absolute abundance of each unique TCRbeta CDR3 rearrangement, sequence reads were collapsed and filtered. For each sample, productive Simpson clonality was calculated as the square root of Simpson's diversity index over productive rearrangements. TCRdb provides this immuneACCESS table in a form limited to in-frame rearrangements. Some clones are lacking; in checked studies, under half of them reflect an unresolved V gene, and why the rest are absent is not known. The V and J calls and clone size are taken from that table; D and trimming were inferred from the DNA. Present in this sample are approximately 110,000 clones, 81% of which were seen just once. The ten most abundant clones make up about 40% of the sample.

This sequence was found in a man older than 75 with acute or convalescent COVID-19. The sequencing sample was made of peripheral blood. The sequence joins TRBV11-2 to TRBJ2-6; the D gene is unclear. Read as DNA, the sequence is TGTGCCAGCAGCTTAGATCGATTCAGATCTGGGGCCAACGTCCTGACTTTC. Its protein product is CASSLDRFRSGANVLTF.